This TCR beta chain derives from a study of CD4 T cells in relation to SARS-CoV-2 and coronaviruses. Unexposed donor CD4+ T cells date from about 2010-2018, before the COVID-19 pandemic. The cells were cultured for about ten days before CD4+ T cells were isolated. Unexposed-donor CD4+ T cells were probed with SARS-CoV-2 S/N and four cold-coronavirus spikes, cells permitting. Each well had approximately 2 million PBMCs in approximately 5% human AB serum with IL-2. A note on this clone: Its antigen is still unknown.

The CDR3 extends over 15 amino acids. Libraries were prepared by immunoSEQ multiplex PCR; TCRdb keeps only in-frame clonotypes and omits some of them. The sample carries about 23,000 clones, just over 75% recorded once. The receptor's source is a human donor in good health. The chain uses TRBV21-1 and TRBJ2-5; TRBD2 is taken as the D call from the table, unchecked against the DNA. TRBV21-1 is a recognized pseudogene. Sequencing was performed on CD4+ T cells from PBMCs, cultured in vitro. In DNA, the CDR3 is TGTGCCAGCAGCAACATGGGACTTGCCCGGGAGACCCAGTACTTC. Translated: CASSNMGLARETQYF.